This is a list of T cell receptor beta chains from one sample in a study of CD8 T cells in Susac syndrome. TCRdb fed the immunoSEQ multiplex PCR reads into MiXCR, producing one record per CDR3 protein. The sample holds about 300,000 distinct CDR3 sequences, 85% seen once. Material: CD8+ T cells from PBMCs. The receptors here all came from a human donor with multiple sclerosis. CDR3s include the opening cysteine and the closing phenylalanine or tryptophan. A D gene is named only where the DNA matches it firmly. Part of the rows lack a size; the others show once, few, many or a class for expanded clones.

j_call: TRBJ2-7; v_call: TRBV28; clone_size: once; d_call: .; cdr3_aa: CASSEQVVSYEQYF; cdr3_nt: TGTGCCAGCAGTGAACAGGTGGTCTCCTACGAGCAGTACTTC
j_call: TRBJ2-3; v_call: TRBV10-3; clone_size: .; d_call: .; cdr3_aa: CAIKARPYTDTQYF; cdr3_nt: TGTGCCATCAAAGCCCGGCCTTACACAGATACGCAGTATTTT
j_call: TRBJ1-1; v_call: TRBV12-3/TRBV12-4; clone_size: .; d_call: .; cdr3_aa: CASSFNPGGTEAFF; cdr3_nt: TGTGCCAGCAGTTTTAACCCCGGGGGCACTGAAGCTTTCTTT
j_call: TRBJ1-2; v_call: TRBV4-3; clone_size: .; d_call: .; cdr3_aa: CASSQHPPTTNYGYTF; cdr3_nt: TGCGCCAGCAGCCAACACCCGCCCACGACTAACTATGGCTACACCTTC
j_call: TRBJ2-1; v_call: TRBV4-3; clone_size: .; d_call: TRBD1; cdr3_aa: CASSQEEDGTGGWNEQFF; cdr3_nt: TGCGCCAGCAGCCAAGAAGAAGATGGGACAGGGGGCTGGAATGAGCAGTTCTTC
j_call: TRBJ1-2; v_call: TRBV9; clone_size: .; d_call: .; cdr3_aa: CASSAGEVGRFSYGYTF; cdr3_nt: TGTGCCAGCAGCGCCGGGGAGGTCGGTCGCTTCTCCTATGGCTACACCTTC
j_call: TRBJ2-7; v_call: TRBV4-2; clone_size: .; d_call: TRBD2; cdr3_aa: CASSRWLAGAPYEQYF; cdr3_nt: TGTGCCAGCAGCCGTTGGCTAGCGGGAGCTCCCTACGAGCAGTACTTC
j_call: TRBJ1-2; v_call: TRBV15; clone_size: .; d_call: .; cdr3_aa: CATTPGGFGYTF; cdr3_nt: TGTGCCACCACCCCGGGGGGGTTCGGCTACACCTTC
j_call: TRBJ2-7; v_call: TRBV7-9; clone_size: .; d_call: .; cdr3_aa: CASSPSQGGHEQYF; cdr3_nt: TGTGCCAGCAGCCCAAGCCAGGGCGGGCACGAGCAGTACTTC
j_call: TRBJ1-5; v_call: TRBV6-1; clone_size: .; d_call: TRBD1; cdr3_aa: CASSHSTGATAQHF; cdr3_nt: TGTGCCAGCAGCCATTCAACAGGGGCAACGGCCCAGCATTTT
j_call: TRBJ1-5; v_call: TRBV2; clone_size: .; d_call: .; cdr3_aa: CASGRGDRGQPQHF; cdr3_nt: TGTGCCAGCGGTAGGGGGGATCGCGGGCAGCCCCAGCATTTT
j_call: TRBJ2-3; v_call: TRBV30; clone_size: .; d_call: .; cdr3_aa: CAWSDLLASTDTQYF; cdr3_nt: TGTGCCTGGAGTGACTTATTAGCTAGCACAGATACGCAGTATTTT
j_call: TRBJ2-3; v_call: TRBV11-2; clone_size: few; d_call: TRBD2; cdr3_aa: CASSWGGRTDTQYF; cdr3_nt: TGTGCCAGCAGCTGGGGGGGTCGCACAGATACGCAGTATTTT
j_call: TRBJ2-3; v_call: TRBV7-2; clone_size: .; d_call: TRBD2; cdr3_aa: CASSPKTGTGGEADTQYF; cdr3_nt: TGTGCCAGCAGCCCCAAGACCGGGACGGGGGGAGAAGCAGATACGCAGTATTTT
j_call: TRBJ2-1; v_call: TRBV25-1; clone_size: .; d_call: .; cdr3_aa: CASSEPLTPGEQFF; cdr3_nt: TGTGCCAGCAGTGAACCCCTTACCCCGGGCGAGCAGTTCTTC
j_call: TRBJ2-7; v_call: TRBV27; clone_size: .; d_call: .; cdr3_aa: CASSLSGQAYEQYF; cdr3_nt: TGTGCCAGCAGTTTATCAGGGCAGGCCTACGAGCAGTACTTC
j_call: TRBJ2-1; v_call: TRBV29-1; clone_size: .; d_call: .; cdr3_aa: CSVWVPSNEQFF; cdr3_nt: TGCAGCGTTTGGGTGCCTAGCAATGAGCAGTTCTTC
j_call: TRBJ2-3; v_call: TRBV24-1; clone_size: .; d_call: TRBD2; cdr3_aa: CATSDWTSPRADTQYF; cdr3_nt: TGTGCCACCAGTGACTGGACTAGCCCGAGGGCAGATACGCAGTATTTT
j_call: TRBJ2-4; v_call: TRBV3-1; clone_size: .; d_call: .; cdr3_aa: CASSPLGDLGVQYF; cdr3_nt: TGTGCCAGCAGCCCTTTAGGGGACTTAGGGGTTCAGTACTTC
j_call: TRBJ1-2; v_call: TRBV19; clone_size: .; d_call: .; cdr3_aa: CASKGPSLGYTF; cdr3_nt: TGTGCCAGTAAAGGACCGAGTTTAGGCTACACCTTC
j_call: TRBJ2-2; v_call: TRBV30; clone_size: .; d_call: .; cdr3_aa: CAWSPLANTGELFF; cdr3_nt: TGTGCCTGGTCCCCCTTGGCAAACACCGGGGAGCTGTTTTTT
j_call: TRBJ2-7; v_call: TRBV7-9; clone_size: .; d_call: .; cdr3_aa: CASSPGTPSEQYF; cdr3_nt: TGTGCCAGCAGCCCCGGGACCCCTTCCGAGCAGTACTTC
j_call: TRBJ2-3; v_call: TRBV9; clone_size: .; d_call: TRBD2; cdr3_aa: CASSVGGAGVTFTDTQYF; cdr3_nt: TGTGCCAGCAGCGTAGGTGGGGCGGGAGTTACATTCACAGATACGCAGTATTTT
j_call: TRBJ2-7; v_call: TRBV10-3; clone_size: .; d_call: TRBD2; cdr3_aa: CAISEWPASGSYEQYF; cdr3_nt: TGTGCCATCAGTGAGTGGCCGGCTAGCGGGAGTTACGAGCAGTACTTC
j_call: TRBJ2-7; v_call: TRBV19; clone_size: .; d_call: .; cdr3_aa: CASSGEGGTYEQYF; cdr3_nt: TGTGCCAGTAGTGGAGAGGGGGGGACCTACGAGCAGTACTTC
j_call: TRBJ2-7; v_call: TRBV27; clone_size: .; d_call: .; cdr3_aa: CASSPRTAVYEQYF; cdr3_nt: TGTGCCAGCAGTCCGCGGACAGCAGTTTACGAGCAGTACTTC
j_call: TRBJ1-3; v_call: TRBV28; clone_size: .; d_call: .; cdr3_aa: CASTQIGVLGNTIYF; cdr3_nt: TGTGCCAGCACCCAAATCGGGGTTCTCGGAAACACCATATATTTT
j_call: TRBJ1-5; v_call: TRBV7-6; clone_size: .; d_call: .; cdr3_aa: CASSPGDNDNQPQHF; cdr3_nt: TGTGCCAGCAGCCCTGGGGACAACGACAATCAGCCCCAGCATTTT
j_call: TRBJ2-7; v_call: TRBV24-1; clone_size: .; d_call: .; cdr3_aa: CATSDPPAYEQYF; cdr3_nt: TGTGCCACCAGTGATCCCCCCGCCTACGAGCAGTACTTC
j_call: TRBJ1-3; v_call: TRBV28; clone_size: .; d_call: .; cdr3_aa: CASSLTGSSGNTIYF; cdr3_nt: TGTGCCAGCAGTTTAACAGGAAGCTCTGGAAACACCATATATTTT
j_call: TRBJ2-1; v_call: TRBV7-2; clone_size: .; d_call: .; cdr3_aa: CASTQSGRDNEQFF; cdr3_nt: TGTGCCAGCACCCAGAGCGGGCGGGACAATGAGCAGTTCTTC
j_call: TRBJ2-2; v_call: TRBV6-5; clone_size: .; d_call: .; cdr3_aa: CASSYSMGPSNLANTGELFF; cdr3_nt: TGTGCCAGCAGTTACTCGATGGGGCCTTCGAATCTAGCGAACACCGGGGAGCTGTTTTTT
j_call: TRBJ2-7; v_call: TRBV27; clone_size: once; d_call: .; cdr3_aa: CASSFRGSAYEQYF; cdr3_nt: TGTGCCAGCAGTTTTCGGGGGAGCGCCTACGAGCAGTACTTC
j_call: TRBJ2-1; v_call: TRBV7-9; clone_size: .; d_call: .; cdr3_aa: CASSQQAGFSYNEQFF; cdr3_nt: TGTGCCAGCAGCCAACAGGCTGGGTTCTCCTACAATGAGCAGTTCTTC
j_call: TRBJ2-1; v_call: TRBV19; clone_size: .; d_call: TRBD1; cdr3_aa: CASSTAGQGYNEQFF; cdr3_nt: TGTGCCAGTAGTACCGCGGGACAGGGTTACAATGAGCAGTTCTTC
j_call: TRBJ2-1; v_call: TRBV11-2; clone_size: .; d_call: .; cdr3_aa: CASSETGRTYNEQFF; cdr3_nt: TGTGCCAGCAGCGAGACAGGGAGGACCTACAATGAGCAGTTCTTC
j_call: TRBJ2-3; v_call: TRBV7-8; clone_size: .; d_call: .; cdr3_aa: CASSLVRVGTDTQYF; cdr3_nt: TGTGCCAGCAGCTTAGTGAGGGTAGGCACAGATACGCAGTATTTT
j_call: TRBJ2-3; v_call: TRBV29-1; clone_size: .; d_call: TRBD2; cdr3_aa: CSVETSGRSDTQYF; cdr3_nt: TGCAGCGTTGAGACTAGCGGGAGGTCGGATACGCAGTATTTT
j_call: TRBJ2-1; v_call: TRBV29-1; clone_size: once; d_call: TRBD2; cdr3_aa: CSLLGGGPYNEQFF; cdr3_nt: TGCAGCCTATTGGGGGGAGGGCCCTACAATGAGCAGTTCTTC
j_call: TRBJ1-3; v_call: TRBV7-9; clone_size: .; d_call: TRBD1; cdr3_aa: CASSFPPGQGKNTIYF; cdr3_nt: TGTGCCAGCAGCTTTCCTCCGGGACAGGGAAAAAACACCATATATTTT
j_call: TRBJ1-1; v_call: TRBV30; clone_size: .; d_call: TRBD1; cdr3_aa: CALWTGTIMNTEAFF; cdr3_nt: TGTGCCTTGTGGACAGGAACAATTATGAACACTGAAGCTTTCTTT